Below are 4 T cell receptor beta chains sequenced from a single sample in a study of the immune and genomic landscape of osteosarcoma. Primary, local recurrence and metastasis osteosarcoma tumors were taken after treatment from poor-prognosis patients. TCRdb's table, derived via immunoSEQ multiplex PCR, lists solely in-frame clones and lacks some. The sample lists more than 10,000 clones; 55% to 75% were seen once. The sequencing input was osteosarcoma tumor tissue from the lung. The receptors shown here come from a human donor with osteosarcoma.

V and J are TRBV19 and TRBJ1-3; D remains ambiguous. The CDR3 spans 13 residues. CDR1 LNHDA and CDR2 SQIVND come from the germline V gene (reference sequence). V lost 4 bases to trimming and J lost 4 bases, with 8 bases between them. The CDR3 sequence: CASSTGYGNTIYF. CDR3 bases: TGTGCCAGTAGTACTGGGTACGGAAACACCATATATTTT.

This chain joins TRBV29-1 and TRBJ1-1, with D perhaps TRBD1 (5 bases). V lost 6 bases and J 0 bases, leaving 17 bases between the germline ends. The CDR3 extends over 15 amino acids. CDR1 SQVTM and CDR2 ANQGSEA come from the germline V gene. This CDR3 reads CSVSAGWGMNTEAFF. The CDR3, as DNA: TGCAGCGTCTCGGCAGGATGGGGGATGAACACTGAAGCTTTCTTT. Full variable domain (outside the CDR3, taken from reference TRBV29-1 and TRBJ1-1): SAVISQKPSRDICQRGTSLTIQCQVDSQVTMMFWYRQQPGQSLTLIATANQGSEATYESGFVIDKFPISRPNLTFSTLTVSNMSPEDSSIYLCSVSAGWGMNTEAFFGQGTRLTVV.

The genes are TRBV10-3 and TRBJ1-3; D unresolved. This CDR3 has 15 amino acids. Germline assignment: CDR1 ENHRY and CDR2 SYGVKD. The V end was cut by 6 bases, the J end by 0 bases, with 12 bases between. The CDR3 region is CAIRYSILSGNTIYF. The CDR3 nucleotides read TGTGCCATCAGGTACAGCATCCTCTCTGGAAACACCATATATTTT.

This clone was observed a handful of times. CDR3 in amino acids: CASSEAAGGTDTQYF. CDR3 DNA sequence: TGTGCCAGCAGTGAAGCGGCGGGAGGCACAGATACGCAGTATTTT. J is TRBJ2-3 and V is TRBV6-1, with 7 bases fitting TRBD2. V trimming: 0 bases; J trimming: 1 base; junction bases outside the gene matches: 1. This CDR3 has 15 amino acids. In germline, CDR1 is MNHNS, CDR2 SASEGT.